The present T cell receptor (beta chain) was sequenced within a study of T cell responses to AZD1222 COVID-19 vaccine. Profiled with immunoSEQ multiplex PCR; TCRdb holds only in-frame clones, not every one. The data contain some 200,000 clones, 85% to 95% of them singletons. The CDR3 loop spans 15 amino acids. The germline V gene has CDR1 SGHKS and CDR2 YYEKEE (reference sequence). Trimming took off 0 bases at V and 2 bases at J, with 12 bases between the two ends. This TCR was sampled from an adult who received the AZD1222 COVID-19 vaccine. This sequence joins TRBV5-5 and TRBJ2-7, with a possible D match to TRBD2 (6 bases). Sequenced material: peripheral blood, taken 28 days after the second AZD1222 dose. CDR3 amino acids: CASSLAPGLTYEQYF. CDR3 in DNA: TGTGCCAGCAGCTTGGCCCCGGGACTTACCTACGAGCAGTACTTC. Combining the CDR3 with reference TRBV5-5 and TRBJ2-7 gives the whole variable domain DAGVTQSPTHLIKTRGQQVTLRCSPISGHKSVSWYQQVLGQGPQFIFQYYEKEERGRGNFPDRFSARQFPNYSSELNVNALLLGDSALYLCASSLAPGLTYEQYFGPGTRLTVT.